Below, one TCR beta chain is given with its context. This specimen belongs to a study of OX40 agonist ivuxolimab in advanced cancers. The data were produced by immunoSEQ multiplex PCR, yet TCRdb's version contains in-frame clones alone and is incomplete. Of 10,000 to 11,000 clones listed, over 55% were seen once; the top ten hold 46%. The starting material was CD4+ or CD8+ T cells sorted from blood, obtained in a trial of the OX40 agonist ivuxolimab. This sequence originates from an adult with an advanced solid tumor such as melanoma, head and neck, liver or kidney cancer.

As DNA, the CDR3 is TGTGCCAGCAGCGTAGCGGAGGGTTTCGGTGAGCAGTTCTTC. This gives the protein CASSVAEGFGEQFF. The chain joins TRBV9 to TRBJ2-1; possible D gene TRBD2, 6 bases. Trimming took 0 bases from V and 9 from J, leaving 13 bases between them. Per the germline V gene, CDR1 is SGDLS and CDR2 is YYNGEE. This CDR3 region has 14 residues.